This TCR beta chain originates from a study of T cells in Graves' hyperthyroidism and ophthalmopathy. Exclusion criteria comprised uncontrolled infection, other autoimmune disease, pregnancy or lactation. Thyroid ultrasound and orbital computed tomography, with clinical symptoms and serum thyroxine and TRAb, informed diagnoses. PBMCs stemmed from approximately 10 ml fresh peripheral blood. RNA transcripts provided the source from which TCR beta CDR3 regions were amplified. The study used the HTBI primer set for a first-round RT-PCR of the TCR CDR3. TCRdb reanalysed the multiplex PCR reads using MiXCR and keeps one entry per CDR3 protein. The sample carries 500,000 to 600,000 distinct CDR3 sequences, just under 20% recorded once. With 2 bases removed from V and 8 bases from J, the gap between germline ends came to 10 bases. This CDR3 has 13 amino acids. Per germline, CDR1 LGHDT and CDR2 YNNKEL (reference sequence).

This clonotype came up many times. Sequenced input: blood. This sequence joins TRBV3-1 and TRBJ2-1, with D perhaps matching TRBD2 (6 bases). This clonotype originated in a man aged 40-49 years with Graves' ophthalmopathy. In DNA form, the CDR3 reads TGTGCCAGCAGCCAAAACCGCGGGGATGAGCAGTTCTTC. It translates to CASSQNRGDEQFF.